Detailed here is one T cell receptor (beta chain). Its antigen is as yet unknown. Sequenced with the Oncomine TCR Beta short-read assay was DNA taken from cultured CD4+ T cells. TCRdb passed the PCR reads through MiXCR, listing each CDR3 protein once. This table holds around 13,000 distinct CDR3 sequences, 20% to 25% found once. V lost 0 bases to trimming and J lost 5 bases; unmatched junction nucleotides: 27. Germline values: CDR1 SGHTA, CDR2 FQGNSA. The CDR3 runs to 23 residues. Treatment of the sample: approximately 9-day PBMC culture with coronavirus spike peptide pools or control peptides (ViraFEST assay). Every positive PCR date fell between March and December 2020, earlier than the US Alpha, Beta and Delta variants. This sample stems from a study of vaccination and CD4 T cells after COVID-19. Study-level background: Convalescent study patients returned SARS-CoV-2 positive nasal swab PCR results, with several mild cases and one severe. Overlapping peptides covering the spike proteins of SARS-CoV-2, HCoV-NL63, HCoV-OC43 and HCoV-229E were added to stimulate cells.

The study, taken as a whole, reports: There was no significant change from about 20 to 38 median reactive clonotypes.

This receptor was taken from a human donor with COVID-19. The chain carries TRBV7-2 and TRBJ2-7, with 11 bases matching TRBD2. Sequences were obtained from cultured CD4+ T cells from blood. DNA for the CDR3: TGTGCCAGCAGCTTAGCCCCCCCTAGGGCTAGCGGGGGGACCAGCAGCCTCTTCGACGAGCAGTACTTC. Translation gives CASSLAPPRASGGTSSLFDEQYF.